These 10 T cell receptor beta chains were sequenced from one sample in a study of cytotoxic CD8 clonotypes in ibrutinib-treated CLL (dated by TCRdb to the early 2020s). Libraries came from the immunoSEQ multiplex PCR assay. The immuneACCESS repertoire file appears here via TCRdb, limited to in-frame rearrangements. These files lack a portion of the clones; in checked studies, under half of the deficit traces to unresolved V genes, and the cause of the others is not known. This sample gives approximately 320,000 clones in total; about 64% of them show up just once. The ten most abundant clones make up around 6.5% of the sample. Sample: PBMCs, taken after 36 months of ibrutinib treatment. These receptors originate from a human donor with chronic lymphocytic leukemia.

V and J are TRBV5-1 and TRBJ2-5, with 9 bases matching TRBD2. CDR3 size: 15 residues. Unmatched junction bases numbered 6, after V lost 3 bases and J lost 3 bases. The germline gives CDR1 SGHRS, CDR2 YFSETQ. Written as DNA, the CDR3 is TGCGCCAGCAGCTGGACTAGCGTTGAGAAAGAGACCCAGTACTTC. Translated: CASSWTSVEKETQYF.

The chain combines TRBV7-6 with TRBJ1-5; maybe TRBD1 (5 bases). The CDR3 length is 15 residues. Deletions cut 2 bases from V and 5 bases from J, with 13 bases between. CDR1 is SGHVS and CDR2 is FNYEAQ in the germline V gene. The CDR3 is CASSLSQGFHQPQHF. CDR3 bases: TGTGCCAGCAGCTTATCCCAGGGATTCCATCAGCCCCAGCATTTT.

This clone was counted once. This chain joins TRBV11-2 and TRBJ2-2; no definite D call. The CDR3 is 15 residues long. Per the germline V gene, CDR1 is SGHAT and CDR2 is FQNNGV. The ends were cut back, 5 bases at V and 5 bases at J, with 15 bases in the middle. CDR3 residues: CASSLPGPQTGELFF. The DNA of the CDR3 is TGTGCCAGCAGCCTGCCGGGTCCCCAAACCGGGGAGCTGTTTTTT.

The chain uses TRBV19 and TRBJ2-7, with 8 nucleotides matching TRBD1. CDR1 is LNHDA and CDR2 is SQIVND in the germline V gene (reference sequence). The CDR3 covers 14 residues. The V gene end was trimmed by 5 bases and the J gene end by 1 base; junction bases not matched to a gene: 4. The CDR3, as DNA: TGTGCCAGTAGTGCGGACAGGGCGTCCTACGAGCAGTACTTC. It encodes CASSADRASYEQYF.

The V call is TRBV7-6, the J call TRBJ1-4; D gene ambiguous. Trimming cost V 3 bases and J 6 bases, with 5 bases left between them. The CDR3 length is 12 residues. CDR1 is SGHVS, CDR2 FNYEAQ, per germline. The CDR3 DNA reads as TGTGCCAGCAGCTTGGTGGATGAAAAACTGTTTTTT. It codes for CASSLVDEKLFF.

A few counts support this clone. This CDR3 is CASSEDRGWYGYTF. The DNA for the CDR3 is TGTGCCAGCAGTGAGGACAGGGGGTGGTATGGCTACACCTTC. The chain uses TRBV6-1 and TRBJ1-2; TRBD1 matches at 10 bases. The V gene's germline CDR1 is MNHNS and CDR2 SASEGT. The CDR3 covers 14 residues. Trimming cost V 3 bases and J 5 bases; bases outside gene matches: 3.

The rearrangement links TRBV5-4 to TRBJ2-7, with 12 bases identical to TRBD2. Germline CDR1 SGHNT, CDR2 YYREEE (reference sequence). The CDR3 totals 15 residues. V was clipped by 3 bases and J by 6 bases; unmatched bases: 7. For the CDR3, the DNA is TGTGCCAGCAGCTGGACTAGCGGGGCCCGGGCCGAGCAGTACTTC. This encodes CASSWTSGARAEQYF.

The chain links TRBV12-5 to TRBJ2-1; D is undetermined. CDR1 and CDR2 from the germline V gene are LGHNT and FRNRAP. The CDR3 is 13 residues long. V was shortened by 2 bases and J by 6 bases, with 8 bases between the two germline ends. The DNA of the CDR3 is TGTGCTAGTGGTTTGATGTCACGCAATGAGCAGTTCTTC. Amino acid sequence: CASGLMSRNEQFF.

This clone turned up a few times. V is TRBV7-6 and J is TRBJ2-3, with D perhaps TRBD2 (6 bases). The CDR3 is 15 amino acids. Between the trimmed V and J ends, which lost 4 bases and 5 bases, there was a span of 16 bases. Per germline, CDR1 SGHVS and CDR2 FNYEAQ. CDR3 amino acids: CASSSERDWRDTQYF. The CDR3 nucleotides read TGTGCCAGCAGCTCCGAACGGGACTGGCGAGATACGCAGTATTTT.

The V call is TRBV6-6, the J call TRBJ2-6; D perhaps matches TRBD2 (5 bases). Per germline, CDR1 MNHNY and CDR2 SVGAGI (reference sequence). The V and J ends lost 8 bases and 0 bases respectively, with 11 bases between them. The CDR3 spans 15 residues. The CDR3: CASLLGGSGANVLTF. CDR3 sequence (DNA): TGTGCCAGCCTCCTCGGAGGCTCTGGGGCCAACGTCCTGACTTTC.